A single sample gave rise to the 19 T cell receptor beta chains below, sequenced in a study of T-cell reconstitution after alpha-beta-depleted transplantation in children. TCRbeta library construction was performed incorporating unique molecular identifiers. Each CDR3 protein gets one entry after TCRdb re-called the PCR reads with MiXCR. The table lists some 80,000 distinct CDR3 sequences, roughly 18% of them singletons, with about 51% in the top ten. The specimen was PBMCs, mostly from graft donor cells, collected 360 days after TCRalphabeta/CD19-depleted stem cell transplant. The receptors here all came from a male patient between 2 and 9 years old who had a stem cell transplant for acute lymphoblastic leukemia, so the T cells may come from the graft donor.

The V and J genes are TRBV7-6 and TRBJ2-2; TRBD2 matches at 11 bases. The germline V gene encodes CDR1 SGHVS and CDR2 FNYEAQ. J gave up 3 bases and V 5 bases, and 8 bases lay outside the gene matches. The length of the CDR3 is 17 residues. In nucleotides, the CDR3 is TGTGCCAGCAGCCGAAGCAGACTAGCGGGACACACCGGGGAGCTGTTTTTT. Protein product: CASSRSRLAGHTGELFF.

This chain connects TRBV12-3 or TRBV12-4 to TRBJ2-7; TRBD1 aligns across 7 bases. CDR3 size: 14 residues. Unmatched junction bases numbered 7, after V lost 6 bases and J lost 2 bases. CDR3 in DNA: TGTGCCAGCAGGAGGGGGCAACCGACCTACGAGCAGTACTTC. This translates into CASRRGQPTYEQYF.

This rearrangement joins TRBV5-1 to TRBJ2-1; TRBD1 matches 9 bases. The CDR3 loop spans 15 amino acids. The V gene's germline CDR1 is SGHRS and CDR2 YFSETQ. Trimming removed 3 bases from V and 7 bases from J; junction bases left unmatched: 8. The CDR3 DNA is TGCGCCAGCAGCTGGAAGGACAGGGGCGGGAATGAGCAGTTCTTC. It specifies CASSWKDRGGNEQFF.

Many counts were recorded for this clonotype. The chain employs TRBV5-1 and TRBJ2-4; D perhaps matches TRBD2 (5 bases). The germline V gene has CDR1 SGHRS and CDR2 YFSETQ. The CDR3 has 17 amino acids. V shed 2 bases and J shed 0 bases, with 15 bases lying between them. The CDR3 loop is CASSFFAGTLAKNIQYF. CDR3 DNA sequence: TGCGCCAGCAGCTTTTTCGCGGGTACCCTAGCCAAAAACATTCAGTACTTC. Using reference TRBV5-1 and TRBJ2-4 for the parts outside the CDR3, the full variable domain is KAGVTQTPRYLIKTRGQQVTLSCSPISGHRSVSWYQQTPGQGLQFLFEYFSETQRNKGNFPGRFSGRQFSNSRSEMNVSTLELGDSALYLCASSFFAGTLAKNIQYFGAGTRLSVL.

This clonotype came up a few times. The rearrangement links TRBV12-3 or TRBV12-4 to TRBJ2-1; TRBD2 aligns across 14 bases. The V gene end was trimmed by 6 bases and the J gene end by 3 bases; junction bases not matched to a gene: 13. This CDR3 has 19 residues. The DNA for the CDR3 is TGTGCCAGCAGAAGGTCCTTATGGGGACTAGCGGGAGACTACAATGAGCAGTTCTTC. Its protein product is CASRRSLWGLAGDYNEQFF.

The chain carries TRBV4-2 and TRBJ1-1, with D possibly TRBD1 on 5 matching bases. The germline V gene has CDR1 LGHNA and CDR2 YNFKEQ. CDR3 length: 15 amino acids. V was pared by 3 bases and J by 0 bases, with 11 bases between. CDR3 nucleotides: TGTGCCAGCAGCCAGCGACAGTCCATGAACACTGAAGCTTTCTTT. This encodes CASSQRQSMNTEAFF.

This clonotype was seen many times. The chain is built from TRBV11-3 and TRBJ2-5, with 13 nucleotides matching TRBD2. The CDR3 is made up of 15 amino acids. V lost 5 bases and J lost 7; bases outside the gene matches: 7. The germline CDR1 and CDR2 sequences are SGHNT and YENEEA. The CDR3 protein is CASSQLAGGEGTQYF. The CDR3 DNA is TGTGCCAGCAGCCAACTAGCGGGAGGGGAGGGGACCCAGTACTTC. Together with reference TRBV11-3 and TRBJ2-5, the CDR3 gives the full variable domain: EAGVVQSPRYKIIEKKQPVAFWCNPISGHNTLYWYLQNLGQGPELLIRYENEEAVDDSQLPKDRFSAERLKGVDSTLKIQPAELGDSAVYLCASSQLAGGEGTQYFGPGTRLLVL.

This clonotype was recorded many times. J is TRBJ2-7 and V is TRBV5-1, with D perhaps assigned TRBD1 or TRBD2 (7 bases each). Germline V lookup: CDR1 SGHRS, CDR2 YFSETQ. The V and J ends lost 1 base and 0 bases respectively, with 14 bases between them. The CDR3 length is 16 residues. CDR3 loop: CASSLKPGGVSYEQYF. The CDR3 DNA reads TGCGCCAGCAGCTTGAAGCCAGGGGGGGTCTCCTACGAGCAGTACTTC.

The V and J genes are TRBV20-1 and TRBJ2-3; possibly TRBD2 for D (5 bases). CDR1 is DFQATT and CDR2 is SNEGSKA in the germline V gene (reference sequence). Trimming cost V 6 bases and J 6 bases, with 19 bases left between them. CDR3 length: 14 amino acids. CDR3 in DNA: TGCAGTGCCCCCCCGGACTTCTTATATGATACGCAGTATTTT. It translates to CSAPPDFLYDTQYF.

The chain joins TRBV7-6 to TRBJ2-7; 7 bases map to TRBD2. The V and J ends lost 1 base and 2 bases, in that order; junction bases with no gene match: 5. In germline, CDR1 is SGHVS, CDR2 FNYEAQ. The CDR3 has 15 residues. In nucleotides, the CDR3 is TGTGCCAGCAGCTTAGTGGGGGAGGGCCCCTACGAGCAGTACTTC. It yields the protein CASSLVGEGPYEQYF. Full variable domain (remainder filled in from reference TRBV7-6 and TRBJ2-7): GAGVSQSPRYKVTKRGQDVALRCDPISGHVSLYWYRQALGQGPEFLTYFNYEAQQDKSGLPNDRFSAERPEGSISTLTIQRTEQRDSAMYRCASSLVGEGPYEQYFGPGTRLTVT.

This clonotype was recorded a few times. The chain joins TRBV5-1 to TRBJ2-7; no firm D call. This CDR3 region has 15 residues. Germline V CDR1 and CDR2: SGHRS, YFSETQ. Trimming stripped 1 base from V and 3 bases from J, with 14 bases between. The CDR3 loop reads CASSLSKGRYYEQYF. The DNA of the CDR3 is TGCGCCAGCAGCTTGAGTAAAGGACGGTACTACGAGCAGTACTTC.

This clonotype was counted only a few times. The chain carries TRBV7-6 and TRBJ1-5, with D unresolved. Trimming pared 1 base from V and 4 bases from J, leaving 8 bases between. Germline CDR1 is SGHVS and CDR2 is FNYEAQ. This CDR3 is built from 14 residues. CDR3 protein: CASSLVIGNQPQHF. Here the CDR3 DNA reads TGTGCCAGCAGCTTAGTGATAGGGAATCAGCCCCAGCATTTT.

The chain combines TRBV29-1 with TRBJ1-2; D remains unclear. Germline CDR1 reads SQVTM; CDR2 reads ANQGSEA. The CDR3 spans 12 residues. V was cut by 0 bases and J by 6 bases, with 8 bases left in between. The CDR3 DNA is TGCAGCGTTGAAGAACGGACTAATGGCTACACCTTC. Translating gives CSVEERTNGYTF.

The table lists this clonotype with a few counts. This chain uses TRBV21-1 with TRBJ1-2. TRBV21-1 is marked as a pseudogene. The CDR3 has 12 amino acids. CDR3 in DNA: TGTGCCAGCAGTGGGCTTGACTATGGCTACACCTTC. It codes for CASSGLDYGYTF.

The chain couples TRBV7-9 to TRBJ1-2; possibly TRBD1 for D (5 bases). This CDR3 contains 14 residues. Germline CDR1 is SEHNR and CDR2 is FQNEAQ (reference sequence). Trimming pared 3 bases from V and 1 base from J, leaving 9 bases between. DNA of the CDR3: TGTGCCAGCAGCTTGATGGGGGGTAACTATGGCTACACCTTC. This encodes CASSLMGGNYGYTF.

This clonotype occurred a few times. V is TRBV13 and J is TRBJ2-3; 11 nucleotides agree with TRBD2. V dropped 5 bases and J dropped 4; count of bases not matched to a gene: 5. CDR3 size: 15 residues. Germline loops: CDR1 PRHDT, CDR2 FYEKMQ (reference sequence). CDR3 nucleotide sequence: TGTGCCAGCAGCCCACTAGCGGGAGAAGCAGATACGCAGTATTTT. Amino acid sequence: CASSPLAGEADTQYF.

The sample holds a few counts of this clonotype. V usage is TRBV7-8 and J usage is TRBJ2-3; TRBD2 aligns across 10 bases. The J segment lost 2 bases and the V segment lost 5 bases, leaving 7 bases of the junction unmatched. There are 16 residues in the CDR3. CDR1 SGHVS and CDR2 FQNEAQ come from the germline V gene. In DNA form, the CDR3 reads TGTGCCAGCAGCCTCTCCGGACTAGCGGACACAGATACGCAGTATTTT. This codes for CASSLSGLADTDTQYF.

The CDR3 DNA reads as TGTGCCAGCAGTTTATGGGCCCGTGGGGCGGCCTACGAGCAGTACTTC. Amino acids: CASSLWARGAAYEQYF. The gene calls are TRBV28 and TRBJ2-7, with a weak D call TRBD1 (5 bases). Trimming shortened V by 0 bases and J by 2 bases, and 14 bases separated the two germline ends. From germline, CDR1 is MDHEN and CDR2 SYDVKM. CDR3 length: 16 residues.

This clonotype came up a few times. The chain recombines TRBV20-1 with TRBJ2-7; TRBD1 is a possible D gene (6 bases). The CDR3 sequence is 14 residues long. The germline V gene has CDR1 DFQATT and CDR2 SNEGSKA (reference sequence). The V end lost 3 bases, the J end lost 2 bases, and 14 bases lay between the germline ends. Here the CDR3 DNA reads TGCAGTGCTAGGGACAGCCACACGCCCTACGAGCAGTACTTC. It is translated as CSARDSHTPYEQYF.